Given below is one T cell receptor beta chain in context. Method: immunoSEQ multiplex PCR; TCRdb's copy keeps in-frame clones and lacks some. This sample has roughly 140,000 clones, with 90% to 95% found just once. This entry is derived from a study of T cell responses to AZD1222 COVID-19 vaccine. V dropped 5 bases and J dropped 8 bases, with 9 bases sitting between them. The CDR3 extends over 11 amino acids. Germline values: CDR1 SGHNT, CDR2 YENEEA. V and J are TRBV11-3 and TRBJ2-5; D gene ambiguous. The clonotype was recovered from an adult who had recovered from COVID-19. The specimen comprised peripheral blood, sampled after recovery from COVID-19. CDR3 DNA sequence: TGTGCCAGCAGCCGTGGAGACACCCAGTACTTC. Translated: CASSRGDTQYF.